This paragraph reports one TCR beta chain. Purified naive CD4+ T cells were depleted of CD25+ Tregs. From germline, CDR1 is SGDLS and CDR2 YYNGEE. V lost 0 bases to trimming and J lost 0 bases, with 15 bases between them. This CDR3 comprises 17 residues. TCRdb used MiXCR to reprocess the 5' RACE reads, holding one entry per CDR3 protein. The sample records 20,000 to 25,000 distinct CDR3 sequences, roughly 33% being singletons. The chain joins TRBV9 to TRBJ1-1, with D possibly being TRBD1 (5 bases). Material for sequencing was tumor-infiltrating naive CD4+ T cells sorted from the breast tumor. Subset defined: naive CD4+ T cells, CD4+CD45RA+CD25-. The sequence came from a female donor with breast cancer. In nucleotides, the CDR3 is TGTGCCAGCAGCGTAGAACCGGGGACTCCTTTGAACACTGAAGCTTTCTTT. This sequence encodes CASSVEPGTPLNTEAFF.